The clone carrying this TCR beta chain has ten or more counts. Its specificity is not known. TCR beta CDR3 region amplification was performed from RNA transcripts. A first-round RT-PCR of the TCR CDR3 used the HTBI primer set. TCRdb processed the multiplex PCR reads anew with MiXCR; each CDR3 protein has one entry. This sample has 480,000 or so distinct CDR3 sequences, with around 15% found just once. This sample is drawn from a study of T cells in Graves' hyperthyroidism and ophthalmopathy. Study-wide results and limits: Blood also held most thyroid clonotypes expanded beyond 0.001.

J gave up 4 bases and V 4 bases, and 6 bases lay outside the gene matches. The CDR3 totals 15 residues. In germline, CDR1 is SGHKS, CDR2 YYEKEE (reference sequence). The J gene is TRBJ2-7, the V gene TRBV5-5, with 12 bases matching TRBD2. The source of this sequence is a woman under 30 with Graves' hyperthyroidism. Specimen: blood. CDR3 loop: CASSLGLAGHYEQYV. The DNA for the CDR3 is TGTGCCAGCAGCCTGGGACTAGCGGGCCATTACGAGCAGTACGTC.